These 28 T cell receptor beta chains were all obtained from the same sample, sequenced in a study of cytomegalovirus exposure and HLA in healthy donors. The PCR employed 60 Vbeta primers together with 13 Jbeta primers. Libraries were prepared by immunoSEQ multiplex PCR; TCRdb keeps only in-frame clonotypes and omits some of them. The data show 130,000 to 150,000 clones, with 80% seen just once and approximately 5.1% held by the top ten. Sequenced sample: PBMCs. The receptor source for this set is a male donor in good health and CMV-seronegative.

The chain couples TRBV6-4 to TRBJ2-3; D is undetermined. The CDR3 totals 13 residues. Germline values: CDR1 MRHNA, CDR2 SNTAGT. Deletions cut 3 bases from V and 5 bases from J, with 9 bases between. CDR3 amino acids: CASSEGLGDTQYF. CDR3 coding DNA: TGTGCCAGCAGTGAGGGCCTCGGAGATACGCAGTATTTT.

This clone came up once. Distinct nucleotide sequences in the sample also encode this CDR3. The chain is built from TRBV6-5 and TRBJ2-7, with D hard to call. The CDR3 spans 14 residues. Germline V lookup: CDR1 MNHEY, CDR2 SVGAGI. V dropped 2 bases and J dropped 1 base, with 9 bases sitting between them. The CDR3 protein is CASSYRGSSYEQYF. CDR3 sequence (DNA): TGTGCCAGCAGTTACAGAGGTTCTTCCTACGAGCAGTACTTC.

The chain combines TRBV11-2 with TRBJ2-3, with TRBD2 identical over 9 bases. The CDR3 covers 16 residues. The trim removed 3 bases at V and 6 bases at J, leaving 10 bases unmatched. CDR1 SGHAT and CDR2 FQNNGV come from the germline V gene. The CDR3 DNA sequence: TGTGCCAGCAGCTTTTTAGTAGCGGGGGTCACGGATACGCAGTATTTT. Amino acid sequence: CASSFLVAGVTDTQYF.

The rearrangement joins TRBV28 to TRBJ1-2; 9 bases align to TRBD1. V shed 6 bases, J shed 4 bases, and the junction held 9 bases outside the gene matches. This CDR3 region has 15 residues. Germline V lookup: CDR1 MDHEN, CDR2 SYDVKM. The CDR3 sequence is CASSTPGQGTYGYTF. Here the CDR3 DNA reads TGTGCCAGCAGCACACCGGGACAGGGTACCTATGGCTACACCTTC.

This chain connects TRBV2 to TRBJ1-6; TRBD1 agrees at 8 bases. The CDR3 runs to 14 residues. CDR1 and CDR2 from the germline V gene are SNHLY and FYNNEI. J lost 6 bases, V lost 6 bases, and 4 bases had no gene match. The CDR3 nucleotides read TGTGCCAGCAGAGGACAGGGCCGTAATTCACCCCTCCACTTT. This codes for CASRGQGRNSPLHF.

The chain employs TRBV5-1 and TRBJ2-5, with 7 bases fitting TRBD2. CDR3 size: 15 residues. Germline CDR1 and CDR2: SGHRS and YFSETQ. J was trimmed by 3 bases and V by 4 bases; bases with no gene match: 9. CDR3 nucleotide sequence: TGCGCCAGCAGCCCGGGCCCCGGGGGGAAAGAGACCCAGTACTTC. Encoded protein: CASSPGPGGKETQYF.

This sequence joins TRBV25-1 and TRBJ2-3; D might be TRBD2 (5 bases). Germline CDR1 is MGHDK and CDR2 is SYGVNS. The V gene lost 2 bases and the J gene lost 11 bases, with 23 bases spanning the gap. The CDR3 is 16 residues long. CDR3 DNA: TGTGCCAGCAGTGAAGTCTCGGGGTATCCTCCGCCTAAGCAGTATTTT. It translates to CASSEVSGYPPPKQYF.

The V gene is TRBV2, the J gene TRBJ2-3; 10 bases agree with TRBD1. Germline values: CDR1 SNHLY, CDR2 FYNNEI. J was trimmed by 1 base and V by 9 bases; bases with no gene match: 10. The CDR3 consists of 16 residues. The chain's CDR3 is CARLPSGTGGTDTQYF. The CDR3, as DNA: TGTGCCAGGCTACCATCGGGGACAGGGGGCACAGATACGCAGTATTTT. The full variable domain, completed using reference TRBV2 and TRBJ2-3, is EPEVTQTPSHQVTQMGQEVILRCVPISNHLYFYWYRQILGQKVEFLVSFYNNEISEKSEIFDDQFSVERPDGSNFTLKIRSTKLEDSAMYFCARLPSGTGGTDTQYFGPGTRLTVL.

The chain couples TRBV19 to TRBJ1-6; 8 nucleotides agree with TRBD1. The CDR3 consists of 20 residues. V trimming: 8 bases; J trimming: 0 bases; junction bases outside the gene matches: 18. Germline V gives CDR1 LNHDA, CDR2 SQIVND (reference sequence). The CDR3 bases are TGTGCCAGTGCCCCTGGGGGGACAGGCGGGATAAGCTCCTATAATTCACCCCTCCACTTT. Translating it yields CASAPGGTGGISSYNSPLHF.

The chain has TRBV11-2 and TRBJ2-7; 12 bases fit TRBD1. CDR1 is SGHAT and CDR2 is FQNNGV in the germline V gene. The CDR3 loop spans 15 amino acids. V was clipped by 2 bases and J by 7 bases; unmatched bases: 6. The chain's CDR3 is CASSLFGTGGREQYF. CDR3 DNA: TGTGCCAGCAGCTTATTCGGGACAGGGGGCCGGGAGCAGTACTTC.

The rearrangement links TRBV9 to TRBJ2-1, with TRBD2 identical over 13 bases. The CDR3 has 22 residues. J was trimmed by 0 bases and V by 0 bases; bases with no gene match: 15. Germline CDR1 reads SGDLS; CDR2 reads YYNGEE. CDR3 sequence reads: CASSVGLRGGLAGVSSYNEQFF. The CDR3 nucleotides read TGTGCCAGCAGCGTAGGGTTGAGGGGAGGACTAGCGGGGGTTAGCTCCTACAATGAGCAGTTCTTC.

The chain joins TRBV6-1 to TRBJ2-7; 8 positions agree with TRBD2. CDR1 is MNHNS and CDR2 is SASEGT in the germline V gene. CDR3 length: 14 amino acids. V shed 6 bases and J 1 base; nucleotides not matched to a gene: 5. The CDR3 loop reads CASSGRDPSYEQYF. For the CDR3, the DNA is TGTGCCAGCAGCGGGAGGGACCCTTCCTACGAGCAGTACTTC.

The V and J genes are TRBV5-6 and TRBJ1-2; D is undetermined. Trimming stripped 5 bases from V and 6 bases from J, with 14 bases between. The CDR3 is made up of 13 amino acids. Looked up from germline, CDR1 is SGHDT and CDR2 is YYEEEE. The CDR3: CASRPDSSNGYTF. The DNA for the CDR3 is TGTGCCAGCAGGCCCGATTCAAGCAATGGCTACACCTTC.

V and J are TRBV28 and TRBJ1-3; the D gene is possibly TRBD1 (5 bases). V dropped 6 bases and J dropped 0 bases, with 18 bases sitting between them. The germline gives CDR1 MDHEN, CDR2 SYDVKM. This CDR3 region has 17 residues. The CDR3 protein is CASRSPGRGFSGNTIYF. As DNA, the CDR3 is TGTGCCAGCAGGTCGCCGGGACGGGGGTTCTCTGGAAACACCATATATTTT.

The chain combines TRBV28 with TRBJ1-5, with D possibly matching TRBD1 (6 bases). CDR3 length: 15 residues. Trimming took 8 bases from V and 7 from J, leaving 21 bases between them. The germline gives CDR1 MDHEN, CDR2 SYDVKM. For the CDR3, the DNA is TGTGCCAGCGGATTCAGGGGCCGTGGGGACCAGCCCCAGCATTTT. This sequence encodes CASGFRGRGDQPQHF. The full variable domain, completed using reference TRBV28 and TRBJ1-5, is DVKVTQSSRYLVKRTGEKVFLECVQDMDHENMFWYRQDPGLGLRLIYFSYDVKMKEKGDIPEGYSVSREKKERFSLILESASTNQTSMYLCASGFRGRGDQPQHFGDGTRLSIL.

The chain joins TRBV15 to TRBJ2-2; 7 nucleotides agree with TRBD1. Germline CDR1 reads LNHNV; CDR2 reads YYDKDF (reference sequence). Trimming took 2 bases from V and 7 from J; bases not matched to a gene: 10. The CDR3 sequence is 16 residues long. The CDR3 sequence is CATSRFHTGDGGELFF. In DNA, the CDR3 is TGTGCCACCAGCAGATTCCATACAGGGGATGGCGGGGAGCTGTTTTTT.

The chain combines TRBV6-5 with TRBJ1-1; 7 bases agree with TRBD1. The junction had 12 bases not matched to a gene; V was cut back by 7 bases and J by 4 bases. Germline CDR1 reads MNHEY; CDR2 reads SVGAGI. The CDR3 is 15 residues long. In nucleotides, the CDR3 is TGTGCCAGCACCGTCATAAGGGGGCTGACCACTGAAGCTTTCTTT. It specifies CASTVIRGLTTEAFF.

CDR3 coding DNA: TGTGCCAGCAGATCAGGGGAGGGGCCCTACGAGCAGTACTTC. This codes for CASRSGEGPYEQYF. The chain joins TRBV27 to TRBJ2-7; a weak D match, TRBD2 (7 bases). Germline-derived CDR1 and CDR2 are MNHEY and SMNVEV (reference sequence). The V and J ends lost 6 bases and 2 bases respectively, with 14 bases between them. The CDR3 contains 14 residues.

The V and J genes are TRBV5-6 and TRBJ1-1; 11 bases map to TRBD1. The germline gives CDR1 SGHDT, CDR2 YYEEEE. CDR3 length: 15 residues. Unmatched junction bases numbered 4, after V lost 4 bases and J lost 2 bases. CDR3 protein: CASSRTGGKNTEAFF. CDR3 bases: TGTGCCAGCAGCCGGACAGGGGGCAAAAACACTGAAGCTTTCTTT. Drawing the rest from reference TRBV5-6 and TRBJ1-1, the complete variable domain is DAGVTQSPTHLIKTRGQQVTLRCSPKSGHDTVSWYQQALGQGPQFIFQYYEEEERQRGNFPDRFSGHQFPNYSSELNVNALLLGDSALYLCASSRTGGKNTEAFFGQGTRLTVV.

This clone has a single count. The rearrangement uses TRBV18 and TRBJ1-1, with D hard to call. The V gene's germline CDR1 is KGHSH and CDR2 LQKENI. The CDR3 consists of 14 residues. V lost 4 bases and J lost 0, with 9 bases in between. CDR3 in DNA: TGTGCCAGCTCACTCCGGGAGATGAACACTGAAGCTTTCTTT. Residues: CASSLREMNTEAFF.

The rearrangement links TRBV30 to TRBJ1-1; D unresolved. The CDR3 totals 13 residues. Trimming shortened V by 0 bases and J by 4 bases, and 9 bases separated the two germline ends. CDR1 is GTSNPN and CDR2 is SVGIG in the germline V gene (reference sequence). This chain's CDR3 is CAWSVAEGTEAFF. The CDR3 DNA is TGTGCCTGGAGTGTAGCCGAGGGCACTGAAGCTTTCTTT.

CDR3 loop: CASSELKGSETRLFF. As DNA, the CDR3 is TGTGCCAGCAGTGAATTAAAGGGTTCCGAAACTAGGCTGTTCTTC. The gene calls are TRBV25-1 and TRBJ2-1; D possibly corresponds to TRBD2 (5 bases). V shed 1 base and J shed 15 bases, with 22 bases lying between them. This CDR3 is built from 15 residues. Germline V gives CDR1 MGHDK, CDR2 SYGVNS.

The genes are TRBV6-5 and TRBJ1-1; perhaps TRBD1 as D (6 bases). The V gene lost 0 bases and the J gene lost 6 bases, with 17 bases spanning the gap. The CDR3 spans 16 residues. Germline V gives CDR1 MNHEY, CDR2 SVGAGI. The CDR3 DNA follows: TGTGCCAGCAGTTACTCGTCAGGGGAAGTTCTCGCTGAAGCTTTCTTT. It encodes CASSYSSGEVLAEAFF.

V usage is TRBV5-1 and J usage is TRBJ2-1; TRBD2 aligns across 8 bases. J lost 9 bases, V lost 1 base, and 9 bases had no gene match. Germline CDR1 SGHRS, CDR2 YFSETQ. This CDR3 spans 15 amino acids. This CDR3 is CASSLLAGGESEQFF. DNA for the CDR3: TGCGCCAGCAGCTTGTTAGCCGGGGGGGAGAGTGAGCAGTTCTTC.

This clone was detected a few times. The gene calls are TRBV9 and TRBJ1-6; TRBD1 matches 9 bases. With V trimmed by 4 bases and J by 6 bases, 20 bases remained unmatched. The CDR3 sequence is 20 residues long. The germline gives CDR1 SGDLS, CDR2 YYNGEE. For the CDR3, the DNA is TGTGCCAGCAGCATCGTCCACGGGACAGGGCGACAGTGGGTTAATTCACCCCTCCACTTT. Protein product: CASSIVHGTGRQWVNSPLHF.

J is TRBJ2-3 and V is TRBV5-6; 8 bases align to TRBD1. The germline V gene encodes CDR1 SGHDT and CDR2 YYEEEE. The J segment lost 6 bases and the V segment lost 4 bases, leaving 10 bases of the junction unmatched. CDR3 size: 15 residues. DNA for the CDR3: TGTGCCAGCAGCCTTACAGGGGGTACTTCTGATACGCAGTATTTT. Its protein product is CASSLTGGTSDTQYF. The variable domain in full, with the rest retrieved from reference TRBV5-6 and TRBJ2-3, is DAGVTQSPTHLIKTRGQQVTLRCSPKSGHDTVSWYQQALGQGPQFIFQYYEEEERQRGNFPDRFSGHQFPNYSSELNVNALLLGDSALYLCASSLTGGTSDTQYFGPGTRLTVL.

This clone has more than one count but fewer than ten. The gene calls are TRBV30 and TRBJ1-6; TRBD1 agrees at 10 bases. The CDR3 is 13 residues long. Losses at the gene ends were 5 bases for V and 8 bases for J; bases not matched to a gene: 3. Germline values: CDR1 GTSNPN, CDR2 SVGIG (reference sequence). The CDR3 nucleotides read TGTGCCTGGGACAGGGGGCGAGATTCACCCCTCCACTTT. Protein product: CAWDRGRDSPLHF.

The chain recombines TRBV6-5 with TRBJ1-5; D remains ambiguous. CDR3 length: 15 amino acids. Looked up from germline, CDR1 is MNHEY and CDR2 is SVGAGI. V lost 5 bases and J 3 bases, leaving 14 bases between the germline ends. CDR3 sequence (DNA): TGTGCCAGCAGTCCCGCGGCGGTAATCAATCAGCCCCAGCATTTT. The encoded protein is CASSPAAVINQPQHF.